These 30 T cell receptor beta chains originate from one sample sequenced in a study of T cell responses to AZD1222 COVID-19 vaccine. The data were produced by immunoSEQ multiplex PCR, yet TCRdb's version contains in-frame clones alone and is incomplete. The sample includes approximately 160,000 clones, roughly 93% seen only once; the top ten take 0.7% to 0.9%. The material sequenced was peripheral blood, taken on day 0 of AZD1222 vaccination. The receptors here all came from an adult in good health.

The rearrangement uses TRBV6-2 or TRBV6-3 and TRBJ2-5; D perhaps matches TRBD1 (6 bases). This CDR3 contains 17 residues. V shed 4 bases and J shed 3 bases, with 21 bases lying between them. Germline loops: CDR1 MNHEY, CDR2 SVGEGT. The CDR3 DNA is TGTGCCAGCAGTTTCCCGGCCGTTAGGGGGTTAGAAGAGACCCAGTACTTC. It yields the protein CASSFPAVRGLEETQYF.

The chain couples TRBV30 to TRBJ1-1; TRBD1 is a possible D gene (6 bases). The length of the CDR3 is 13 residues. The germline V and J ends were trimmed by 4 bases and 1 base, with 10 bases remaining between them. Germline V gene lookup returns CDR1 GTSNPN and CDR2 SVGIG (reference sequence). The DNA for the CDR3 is TGTGCCTGGACGTCACAGGGGAACACTGAAGCTTTCTTT. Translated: CAWTSQGNTEAFF.

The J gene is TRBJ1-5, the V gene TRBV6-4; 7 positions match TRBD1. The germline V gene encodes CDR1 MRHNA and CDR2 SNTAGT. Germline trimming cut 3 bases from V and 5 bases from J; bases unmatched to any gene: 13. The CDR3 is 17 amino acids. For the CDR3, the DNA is TGTGCCAGCAGTGAGACTGACAGGGCAAAGGTGTATCAGCCCCAGCATTTT. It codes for CASSETDRAKVYQPQHF.

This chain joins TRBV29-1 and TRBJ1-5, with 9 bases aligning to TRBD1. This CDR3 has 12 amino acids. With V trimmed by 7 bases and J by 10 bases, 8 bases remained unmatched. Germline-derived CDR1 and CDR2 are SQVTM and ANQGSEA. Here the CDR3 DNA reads TGCAGCGGTGACAGGGGGGCGCTTCCCCAGCATTTT. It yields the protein CSGDRGALPQHF.

The CDR3 loop reads CATSTELPYEQYF. The CDR3 region has the DNA TGTGCCACCTCTACGGAGCTCCCCTACGAGCAGTACTTC. This chain connects TRBV27 to TRBJ2-7; D unresolved. This CDR3 region has 13 residues. V lost 10 bases and J 2 bases, leaving 15 bases between the germline ends. Germline CDR1 reads MNHEY; CDR2 reads SMNVEV (reference sequence).

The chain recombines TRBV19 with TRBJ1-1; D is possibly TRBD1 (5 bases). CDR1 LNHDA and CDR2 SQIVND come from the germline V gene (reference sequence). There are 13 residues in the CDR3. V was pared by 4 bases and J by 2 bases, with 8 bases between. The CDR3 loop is CASSRQRNTEAFF. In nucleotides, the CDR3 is TGTGCCAGTAGTAGACAGAGAAACACTGAAGCTTTCTTT.

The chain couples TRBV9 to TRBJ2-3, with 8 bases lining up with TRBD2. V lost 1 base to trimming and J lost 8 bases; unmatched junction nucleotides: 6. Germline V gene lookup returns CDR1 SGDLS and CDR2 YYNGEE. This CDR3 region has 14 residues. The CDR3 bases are TGTGCCAGCAGCGTACGAGCGGGGGCAGCTACGCAGTATTTT. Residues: CASSVRAGAATQYF.

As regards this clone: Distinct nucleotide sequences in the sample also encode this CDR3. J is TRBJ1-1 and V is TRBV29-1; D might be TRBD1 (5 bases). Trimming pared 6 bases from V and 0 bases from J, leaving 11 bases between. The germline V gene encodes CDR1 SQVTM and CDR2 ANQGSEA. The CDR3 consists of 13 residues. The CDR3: CSVAGLMNTEAFF. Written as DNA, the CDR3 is TGCAGCGTAGCGGGACTAATGAACACTGAAGCTTTCTTT.

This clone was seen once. Written as DNA, the CDR3 is TGTGCCAGCAGTTTAGTAGGGTCGCGAGGCGGCTACACCTTC. The encoded protein is CASSLVGSRGGYTF. This chain joins TRBV28 and TRBJ1-2; D gene unclear. V was pared by 2 bases and J by 8 bases, with 15 bases between. Germline CDR1 and CDR2: MDHEN and SYDVKM. This CDR3 is built from 14 residues.

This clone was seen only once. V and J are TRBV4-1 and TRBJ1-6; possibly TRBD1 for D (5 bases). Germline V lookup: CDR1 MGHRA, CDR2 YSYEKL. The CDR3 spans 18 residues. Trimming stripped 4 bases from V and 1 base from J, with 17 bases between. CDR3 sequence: CASSLRESSGSYNSPLHF. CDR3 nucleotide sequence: TGCGCCAGCAGCCTCAGGGAATCGTCAGGATCCTATAATTCACCCCTCCACTTT.

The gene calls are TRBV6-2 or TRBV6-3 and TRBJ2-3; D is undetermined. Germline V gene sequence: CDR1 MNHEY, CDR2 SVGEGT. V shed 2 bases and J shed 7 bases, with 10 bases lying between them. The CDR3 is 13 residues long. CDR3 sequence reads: CASSYVLVNTQYF. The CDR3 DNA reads TGTGCCAGCAGTTACGTGTTGGTGAATACGCAGTATTTT.

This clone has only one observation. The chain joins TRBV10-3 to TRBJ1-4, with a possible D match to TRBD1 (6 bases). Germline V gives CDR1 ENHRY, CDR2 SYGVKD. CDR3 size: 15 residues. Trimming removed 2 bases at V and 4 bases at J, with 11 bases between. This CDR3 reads CAISEGGRGNEKLFF. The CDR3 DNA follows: TGTGCCATCAGTGAGGGGGGGCGAGGTAATGAAAAACTGTTTTTT.

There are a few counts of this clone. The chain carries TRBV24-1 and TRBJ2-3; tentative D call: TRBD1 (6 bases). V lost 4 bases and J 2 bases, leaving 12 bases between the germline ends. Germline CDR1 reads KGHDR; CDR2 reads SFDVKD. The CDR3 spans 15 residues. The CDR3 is CATSESQGHTDTQYF. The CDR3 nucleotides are TGTGCCACCAGTGAGAGCCAGGGACACACAGATACGCAGTATTTT.

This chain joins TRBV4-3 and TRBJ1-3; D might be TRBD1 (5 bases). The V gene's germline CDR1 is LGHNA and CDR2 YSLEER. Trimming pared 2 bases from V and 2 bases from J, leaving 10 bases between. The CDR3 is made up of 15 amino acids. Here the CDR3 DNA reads TGCGCCAGCAGCCAACAGGGAAACACTGGAAACACCATATATTTT. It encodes CASSQQGNTGNTIYF.

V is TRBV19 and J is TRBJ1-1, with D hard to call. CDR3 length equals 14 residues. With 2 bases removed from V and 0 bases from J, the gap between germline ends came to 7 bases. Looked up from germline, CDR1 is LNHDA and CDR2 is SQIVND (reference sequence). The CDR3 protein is CASSILGLNTEAFF. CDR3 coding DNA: TGTGCCAGTAGTATATTAGGGCTGAACACTGAAGCTTTCTTT.

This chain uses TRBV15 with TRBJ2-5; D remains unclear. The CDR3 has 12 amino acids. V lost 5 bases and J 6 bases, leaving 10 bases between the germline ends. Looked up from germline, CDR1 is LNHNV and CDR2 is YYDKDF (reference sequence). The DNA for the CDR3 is TGTGCCACCAGCCAGTCTCCTCAGACCCAGTACTTC. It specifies CATSQSPQTQYF.

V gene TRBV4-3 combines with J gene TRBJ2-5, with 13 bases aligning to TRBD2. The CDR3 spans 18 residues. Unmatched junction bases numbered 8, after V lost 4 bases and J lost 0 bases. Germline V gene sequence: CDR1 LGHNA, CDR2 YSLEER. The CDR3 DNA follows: TGCGCCAGCAGCCTCTGGACTAGCGGGGGAGGCCACCAAGAGACCCAGTACTTC. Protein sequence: CASSLWTSGGGHQETQYF.

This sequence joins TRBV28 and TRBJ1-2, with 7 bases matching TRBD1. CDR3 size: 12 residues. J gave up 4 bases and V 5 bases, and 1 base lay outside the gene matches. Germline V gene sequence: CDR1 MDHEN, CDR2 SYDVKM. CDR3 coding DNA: TGTGCCAGCAGTGACAGGGTCTATGGCTACACCTTC. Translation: CASSDRVYGYTF.

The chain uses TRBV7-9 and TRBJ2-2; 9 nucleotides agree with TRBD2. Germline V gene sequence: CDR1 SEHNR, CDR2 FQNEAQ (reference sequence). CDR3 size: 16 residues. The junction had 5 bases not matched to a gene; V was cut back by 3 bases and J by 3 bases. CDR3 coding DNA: TGTGCCAGCAGCTTGGCGGGGGGGAGTTACACCGGGGAGCTGTTTTTT. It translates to CASSLAGGSYTGELFF.

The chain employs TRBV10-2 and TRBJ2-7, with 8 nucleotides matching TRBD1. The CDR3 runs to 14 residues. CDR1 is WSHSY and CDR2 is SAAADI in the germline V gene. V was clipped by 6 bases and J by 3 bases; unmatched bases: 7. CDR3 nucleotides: TGCGCCAGCAGACGGGACAGGTCCTACTACGAGCAGTACTTC. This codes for CASRRDRSYYEQYF.

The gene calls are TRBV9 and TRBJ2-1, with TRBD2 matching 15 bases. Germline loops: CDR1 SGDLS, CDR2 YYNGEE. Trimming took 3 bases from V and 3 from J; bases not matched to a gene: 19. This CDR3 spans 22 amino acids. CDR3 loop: CASSGGTNSGTSGGLDYNEQFF. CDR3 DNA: TGTGCCAGCAGCGGAGGCACAAACTCCGGGACTAGCGGGGGGCTCGACTACAATGAGCAGTTCTTC.

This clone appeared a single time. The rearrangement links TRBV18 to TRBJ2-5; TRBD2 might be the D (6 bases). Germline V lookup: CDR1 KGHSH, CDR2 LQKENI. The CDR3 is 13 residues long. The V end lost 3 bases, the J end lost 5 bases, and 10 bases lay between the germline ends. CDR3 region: CASSPGSGETQYF. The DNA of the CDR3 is TGTGCCAGCTCACCGGGGAGCGGGGAGACCCAGTACTTC.

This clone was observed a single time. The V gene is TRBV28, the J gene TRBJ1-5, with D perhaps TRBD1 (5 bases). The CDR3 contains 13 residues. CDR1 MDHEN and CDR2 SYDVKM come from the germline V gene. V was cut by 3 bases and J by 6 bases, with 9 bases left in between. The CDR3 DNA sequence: TGTGCCAGCAGTTTGGGGGGGAGTCAGCCCCAGCATTTT. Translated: CASSLGGSQPQHF.

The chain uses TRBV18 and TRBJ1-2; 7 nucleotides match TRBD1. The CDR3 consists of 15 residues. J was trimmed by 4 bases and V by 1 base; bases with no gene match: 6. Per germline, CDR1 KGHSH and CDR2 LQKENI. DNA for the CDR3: TGTGCCAGCTCACCACAACAGGGGCAGGGCTATGGCTACACCTTC. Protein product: CASSPQQGQGYGYTF.

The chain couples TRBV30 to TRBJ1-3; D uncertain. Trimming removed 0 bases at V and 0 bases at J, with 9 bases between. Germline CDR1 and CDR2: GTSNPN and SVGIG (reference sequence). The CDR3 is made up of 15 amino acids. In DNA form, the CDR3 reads TGTGCCTGGAGTGTAGGACTGCCCTCTGGAAACACCATATATTTT. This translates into CAWSVGLPSGNTIYF.

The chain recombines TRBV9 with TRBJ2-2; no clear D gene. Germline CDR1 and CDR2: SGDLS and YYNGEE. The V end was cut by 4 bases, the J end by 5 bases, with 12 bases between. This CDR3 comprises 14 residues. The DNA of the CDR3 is TGTGCCAGCAGCCCCCATCAAAGAACCGGGGAGCTGTTTTTT. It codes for CASSPHQRTGELFF.

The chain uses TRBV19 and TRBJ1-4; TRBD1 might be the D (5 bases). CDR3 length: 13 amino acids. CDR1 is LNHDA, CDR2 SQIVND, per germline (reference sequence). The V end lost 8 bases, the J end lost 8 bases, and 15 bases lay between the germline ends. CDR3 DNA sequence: TGTGCCAGTGGGGGGTTAAACGAGGAAAAACTGTTTTTT. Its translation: CASGGLNEEKLFF.

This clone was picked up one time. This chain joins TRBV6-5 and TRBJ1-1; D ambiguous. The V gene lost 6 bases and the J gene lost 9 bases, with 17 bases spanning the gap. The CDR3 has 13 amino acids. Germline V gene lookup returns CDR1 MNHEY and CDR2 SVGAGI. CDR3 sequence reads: CASSGMASDKAFF. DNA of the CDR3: TGTGCCAGCAGCGGTATGGCCAGTGATAAAGCTTTCTTT.

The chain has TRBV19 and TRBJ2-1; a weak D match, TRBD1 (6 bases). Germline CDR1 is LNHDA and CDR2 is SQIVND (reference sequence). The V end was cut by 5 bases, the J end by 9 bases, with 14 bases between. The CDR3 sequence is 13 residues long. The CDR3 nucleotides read TGTGCCAGTAGTGCGGACAGATTTCTTGAGCAGTTCTTC. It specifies CASSADRFLEQFF.

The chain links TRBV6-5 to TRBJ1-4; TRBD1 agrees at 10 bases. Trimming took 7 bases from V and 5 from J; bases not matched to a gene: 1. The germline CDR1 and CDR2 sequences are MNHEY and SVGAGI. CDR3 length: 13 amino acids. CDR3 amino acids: CASKTGGNEKLFF. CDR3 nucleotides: TGTGCCAGCAAGACAGGGGGCAATGAAAAACTGTTTTTT.